The rows below give T cell receptor beta chains drawn from one sample of a study of blood T cell repertoires in COVID-19. Method: immunoSEQ multiplex PCR; TCRdb's copy keeps in-frame clones and lacks some. The table has fewer than 250,000 clones, about nine tenths seen once. The sequenced sample was peripheral blood. The receptors derive from a man aged 70-80 years with acute or convalescent COVID-19. The CDR3 runs from the conserved cysteine through the conserved F or W. Each record gives: CDR3 protein, CDR3 DNA, J gene, D gene, V gene, clone size. The D gene is left open where the match is weak. The size field is filled for only some rows; it gives once, few, many or a size class.

CDR3: CSASSGVNQPQHF
DNA: TGCAGTGCTAGTTCAGGGGTCAATCAGCCCCAGCATTTT
J: TRBJ1-5
D: .
V: TRBV20-1
size: .

CDR3: CASSLATFDTEAFF
DNA: TGCGCCAGCAGCTTGGCGACTTTTGACACTGAAGCTTTCTTT
J: TRBJ1-1
D: .
V: TRBV5-1
size: .

CDR3: CASSTGTGYSGELFF
DNA: TGTGCCAGTAGTACAGGGACAGGGTATTCCGGGGAGCTGTTTTTT
J: TRBJ2-2
D: TRBD1
V: TRBV19
size: .

CDR3: CASSPTGQGYGYTF
DNA: TGCGCCAGCAGCCCCACTGGGCAGGGGTATGGCTACACCTTC
J: TRBJ1-2
D: .
V: TRBV5-1
size: .

CDR3: CATSDLGAGTDTQYF
DNA: TGTGCCACCAGTGATTTGGGGGCGGGCACAGATACGCAGTATTTT
J: TRBJ2-3
D: .
V: TRBV24-1
size: .

CDR3: CASSPRGVGVSYEQYF
DNA: TGTGCCAGCAGTCCCCGGGGAGTGGGCGTTTCCTACGAGCAGTACTTC
J: TRBJ2-7
D: .
V: TRBV27
size: few

CDR3: CASSMQGASYEQYF
DNA: TGTGCCAGTAGTATGCAGGGGGCCTCCTACGAGCAGTACTTC
J: TRBJ2-7
D: TRBD1
V: TRBV19
size: .

CDR3: CAISDAETYQPQHF
DNA: TGTGCCATCAGTGATGCGGAAACCTATCAGCCCCAGCATTTT
J: TRBJ1-5
D: .
V: TRBV10-3
size: once

CDR3: CASSEYRDNEQFF
DNA: TGTGCCAGCTCAGAATACAGGGATAATGAGCAGTTCTTC
J: TRBJ2-1
D: .
V: TRBV18
size: once

CDR3: CASKTGGFGYTF
DNA: TGTGCCAGCAAGACGGGGGGTTTTGGCTACACCTTC
J: TRBJ1-2
D: .
V: TRBV27
size: .

CDR3: CASRTTGQGNYGYTF
DNA: TGTGCCAGCAGAACTACCGGACAGGGAAACTATGGCTACACCTTC
J: TRBJ1-2
D: TRBD1
V: TRBV6-5
size: .

CDR3: CASSLQGVGRKTQYF
DNA: TGTGCCAGCAGCCTGCAGGGGGTCGGGAGAAAGACCCAGTACTTC
J: TRBJ2-5
D: .
V: TRBV6-2/TRBV6-3
size: .

CDR3: CASRGDRTFRTDEQYF
DNA: TGTGCCAGCAGGGGGGACAGAACTTTTAGAACGGACGAGCAGTACTTC
J: TRBJ2-7
D: TRBD1
V: TRBV2
size: .

CDR3: CASSPMGSSYEQYF
DNA: TGTGCCAGCTCACCAATGGGCAGCTCCTACGAGCAGTACTTC
J: TRBJ2-7
D: .
V: TRBV18
size: .

CDR3: CAWRLASADTGELFF
DNA: TGTGCCTGGAGGTTGGCTAGTGCGGACACCGGGGAGCTGTTTTTT
J: TRBJ2-2
D: .
V: TRBV30
size: .

CDR3: CASSIDGTGANYGYTF
DNA: TGTGCCAGTAGTATAGACGGGACAGGGGCTAACTATGGCTACACCTTC
J: TRBJ1-2
D: TRBD1
V: TRBV19
size: .

CDR3: CASSPNSGSTGELFF
DNA: TGTGCCAGCAGCCCTAATAGCGGGAGCACCGGGGAGCTGTTTTTT
J: TRBJ2-2
D: TRBD2
V: TRBV4-2
size: .

CDR3: CASRGLAGGENIQYF
DNA: TGTGCCAGCAGGGGACTAGCGGGAGGGGAAAACATTCAGTACTTC
J: TRBJ2-4
D: TRBD2
V: TRBV6-5
size: once

CDR3: CASREDTFPGELFF
DNA: TGTGCCAGCAGAGAGGACACCTTCCCCGGGGAGCTGTTTTTT
J: TRBJ2-2
D: .
V: TRBV2
size: .

CDR3: CASSILAGGSTDTQYF
DNA: TGTGCCAGTAGTATCCTCGCGGGAGGTAGCACAGATACGCAGTATTTT
J: TRBJ2-3
D: TRBD2
V: TRBV19
size: .

CDR3: CASSKRAGLSYNEQFF
DNA: TGTGCCAGCAGCAAACGAGCGGGGCTAAGCTACAATGAGCAGTTCTTC
J: TRBJ2-1
D: TRBD2
V: TRBV7-3
size: .

CDR3: CASSSGLAGGSGETQYF
DNA: TGTGCCAGCAGCTCGGGACTAGCGGGAGGGTCGGGAGAGACCCAGTACTTC
J: TRBJ2-5
D: TRBD2
V: TRBV7-3
size: .

CDR3: CASSTTTGGNTEAFF
DNA: TGTGCCAGCAGCACAACGACAGGCGGGAACACTGAAGCTTTCTTT
J: TRBJ1-1
D: .
V: TRBV7-2
size: .